These 30 T cell receptor beta chains share one sample of origin, sequenced in a study of T cell repertoires in cytomegalovirus infection. Antigens of these TCRs are unknown. TCRdb called the reads again in MiXCR, with one record for every CDR3 protein. The profile shows about 900,000 distinct CDR3 sequences, approximately 33% of them singletons. The material was cultured CD8+ T cells from PBMCs, obtained from culture after CMV antigen stimulation. These receptors all come from a human donor in good health (CMV status not recorded). Some clones in this sample may be carry-over from other donors' samples.

In the case of this clonotype: This may be a read error: a much more frequent sequence differs by one nucleotide. The gene calls are TRBV7-9 and TRBJ2-2; a weak D match, TRBD2 (6 bases). Germline V lookup: CDR1 SEHNR, CDR2 FQNEAQ (reference sequence). The CDR3 has 12 amino acids. Trimming took 8 bases from V and 8 from J, leaving 12 bases between them. DNA of the CDR3: TGTGCCAGCGGCATAGCGGCAGGGGAGCTGTTTTTT. Protein sequence: CASGIAAGELFF.

This clonotype was seen more than once but under ten times. The rearrangement joins TRBV11-2 to TRBJ2-1; 12 bases fit TRBD2. The CDR3 spans 17 residues. Per germline, CDR1 SGHAT and CDR2 FQNNGV. Trimming removed 6 bases from V and 1 base from J; junction bases left unmatched: 7. The CDR3 loop reads CASSYLGLAGSYNEQFF. The CDR3 DNA follows: TGTGCCAGCAGTTATCTGGGACTAGCGGGTTCCTACAATGAGCAGTTCTTC.

This clonotype was found many times. The chain carries TRBV7-9 and TRBJ2-3; the match to TRBD2 covers 8 bases. V gave up 3 bases and J gave up 4 bases; unmatched junction bases: 9. CDR1 and CDR2 (germline): SEHNR, FQNEAQ (reference sequence). The CDR3 runs 16 residues. CDR3 nucleotides: TGTGCCAGCAGCTTCCCCATCCGCGGGGGGCCAGATACGCAGTATTTT. Amino acids: CASSFPIRGGPDTQYF.

Turning to this clonotype: Because the CDR3 is missing its conserved closing phenylalanine or tryptophan, this is likely a read error. The genes are TRBV7-2 and TRBJ2-7; TRBD2 agrees at 13 bases. The CDR3 is made up of 18 amino acids. Germline CDR1 SGHTA, CDR2 FQGNSA. V was clipped by 2 bases and J by 3 bases; unmatched bases: 10. CDR3 region: CASSLLGGLAGAGYEQYS. CDR3 sequence (DNA): TGTGCCAGCAGCTTACTAGGAGGACTAGCGGGGGCCGGCTACGAGCAGTACTCC.

The chain is built from TRBV15 and TRBJ2-2, with 8 bases fitting TRBD1. V lost 3 bases, J lost 2 bases, and 5 bases stayed unmatched. CDR1 is LNHNV and CDR2 is YYDKDF in the germline V gene (reference sequence). This CDR3 is built from 16 residues. This chain's CDR3 is CATSRTGDGNTGELFF. The DNA of the CDR3 is TGTGCCACCAGCAGGACAGGGGACGGTAACACCGGGGAGCTGTTTTTT.

The chain has TRBV19 and TRBJ2-2, with 7 bases that match TRBD2. V shed 4 bases, J shed 1 base, and the junction held 6 bases outside the gene matches. Germline assignment: CDR1 LNHDA and CDR2 SQIVND (reference sequence). The CDR3 length is 16 residues. The CDR3 is CASSTSSGRNTGELFF. CDR3 nucleotides: TGTGCCAGTAGTACCTCTAGCGGACGGAACACCGGGGAGCTGTTTTTT.

V usage is TRBV12-3 or TRBV12-4 and J usage is TRBJ2-3; D might be TRBD1 or TRBD2, each matching 5 bases. The ends were cut back, 6 bases at V and 10 bases at J, with 14 bases in the middle. CDR3 length equals 12 residues. The chain's CDR3 is CASRTLRDPQYF. The CDR3 DNA is TGTGCCAGCAGGACCCTCCGGGACCCGCAGTATTTT.

This clonotype has only a few counts. This may be a read error: a much more frequent sequence differs by one nucleotide. The J gene is TRBJ2-3, the V gene TRBV7-3; D uncertain. The CDR3 runs to 13 residues. Trimming removed 2 bases from V and 2 bases from J, with 5 bases in between. The germline gives CDR1 SGHTA, CDR2 FQGTGA. The CDR3 sequence is CASSLGDTDTQYF. The CDR3 DNA reads as TGTGCCAGCAGCTTAGGAGACACAGATACGCAGTATTTT. The variable domain in full, completed from reference TRBV7-3 and TRBJ2-3, reads GAGVSQTPSNKVTEKGKYVELRCDPISGHTALYWYRQSLGQGPEFLIYFQGTGAADDSGLPNDRFFAVRPEGSVSTLKIQRTERGDSAVYLCASSLGDTDTQYFGPGTRLTVL.

On this clonotype itself: An end of the junction differs from the germline gene, which may be a read error. V usage is TRBV6-1 and J usage is TRBJ2-3, with a possible D match to TRBD1 (6 bases). Germline V gene data show CDR1 as MNHNS and CDR2 as SASEGT. This CDR3 is built from 13 residues. CDR3 protein: CTSSSGAGDTQYF. CDR3 nucleotides: TGTACCAGCAGTTCAGGGGCAGGGGATACGCAGTATTTT.

This clonotype has a handful of counts. V gene TRBV7-6 combines with J gene TRBJ1-6; 7 nucleotides match TRBD1. This CDR3 has 15 amino acids. In germline, CDR1 is SGHVS, CDR2 FNYEAQ. With V trimmed by 1 base and J by 7 bases, 4 bases remained unmatched. In nucleotides, the CDR3 is TGTGCCAGCAGCTTAGAAGCAGGGGGAAATTCACCCCTCCACTTT. This codes for CASSLEAGGNSPLHF.

The chain is built from TRBV6-5 and TRBJ2-1; D perhaps matches TRBD2 (6 bases). Between the trimmed V and J ends, which lost 11 bases and 7 bases, there was a span of 18 bases. The CDR3 covers 13 residues. In germline, CDR1 is MNHEY, CDR2 SVGAGI. The CDR3 region has the DNA TGTGCCTCACATTCCGGAGGGCGGAATGAGCAGTTCTTC. Its protein product is CASHSGGRNEQFF.

Many counts were recorded for this clonotype. This chain uses TRBV6-1 with TRBJ1-2, with a weak D call TRBD1 (5 bases). The V and J ends lost 10 bases and 7 bases respectively, with 7 bases between them. Germline CDR1 is MNHNS and CDR2 is SASEGT. CDR3 size: 9 residues. CDR3 nucleotides: TGTGCCACGACAGCTGGCTACACCTTC. Encoded protein: CATTAGYTF.

This chain connects TRBV7-9 to TRBJ2-7; D is tentatively TRBD1 or TRBD2 (5 bases each). Per germline, CDR1 SEHNR and CDR2 FQNEAQ (reference sequence). V lost 3 bases to trimming and J lost 5 bases, with 14 bases between them. This CDR3 has 14 amino acids. In nucleotides, the CDR3 is TGTGCCAGCAGCTTGGATACAGGAGGCCACGAGCAGTACTTC. Its protein product is CASSLDTGGHEQYF.

The chain has TRBV4-1 and TRBJ2-7; TRBD2 aligns across 9 bases. The CDR3 has 14 amino acids. J lost 4 bases, V lost 2 bases, and 3 bases had no gene match. CDR1 is MGHRA and CDR2 is YSYEKL in the germline V gene. CDR3 bases: TGCGCCAGCAGCCAAAATAGCGGGGGTTACGAGCAGTACTTC. Translation gives CASSQNSGGYEQYF.

In this sample, this clonotype turned up many times. The genes are TRBV7-6 and TRBJ2-1; D assignment may be TRBD1 or TRBD2 (5 bases each). The ends were cut back, 3 bases at V and 4 bases at J, with 13 bases in the middle. CDR1 is SGHVS and CDR2 is FNYEAQ in the germline V gene. The length of the CDR3 is 15 residues. This CDR3 reads CASSFRVREYNEQFF. Here the CDR3 DNA reads TGTGCCAGCAGCTTTCGGGTCAGGGAGTACAATGAGCAGTTCTTC.

This chain uses TRBV20-1 with TRBJ2-1, with TRBD2 matching over 8 bases. This CDR3 is built from 15 residues. V shed 6 bases and J 1 base; nucleotides not matched to a gene: 8. Looked up from germline, CDR1 is DFQATT and CDR2 is SNEGSKA (reference sequence). Here the CDR3 DNA reads TGCAGTGCCACGAGCGGGGGATTATCCTACAATGAGCAGTTCTTC. This sequence encodes CSATSGGLSYNEQFF.

This clonotype has more than one count but fewer than ten. The chain employs TRBV6-6 and TRBJ2-2, with 9 bases aligning to TRBD2. From germline, CDR1 is MNHNY and CDR2 SVGAGI (reference sequence). V gave up 2 bases and J gave up 6 bases; unmatched junction bases: 13. CDR3 length: 18 residues. CDR3 in DNA: TGTGCCAGCAGTTACCTCGGAAATAGCGGGGGTCTCGCCGGGGAGCTGTTTTTT. It specifies CASSYLGNSGGLAGELFF.

This clonotype came up a few times. V gene TRBV7-6 combines with J gene TRBJ2-1; TRBD1 aligns across 8 bases. The V gene's germline CDR1 is SGHVS and CDR2 FNYEAQ. Trimming cost V 2 bases and J 7 bases; bases outside gene matches: 13. The CDR3 totals 17 residues. CDR3 nucleotide sequence: TGTGCCAGCAGCTTATACCCCCTCGGGACAGGTAAAAATGAGCAGTTCTTC. Its protein product is CASSLYPLGTGKNEQFF.

There are a few counts of this clonotype. The CDR3 loop is CASIRGSQETQYF. CDR3 nucleotide sequence: TGTGCCAGCATAAGGGGCTCCCAAGAGACCCAGTACTTC. This chain connects TRBV7-9 to TRBJ2-5, with a possible D match to TRBD1 (5 bases). CDR1 is SEHNR and CDR2 is FQNEAQ in the germline V gene (reference sequence). This CDR3 is 13 amino acids long. V was pared by 7 bases and J by 1 base, with 10 bases between. The full variable domain, in which reference TRBV7-9 and TRBJ2-5 provide the parts outside the CDR3, is DTGVSQNPRHKITKRGQNVTFRCDPISEHNRLYWYRQTLGQGPEFLTYFQNEAQLEKSRLLSDRFSAERPKGSFSTLEIQRTEQGDSAMYLCASIRGSQETQYFGPGTRLLVL.

Details on this clonotype: Possible read error: a much larger clone is one base away. The chain employs TRBV19 and TRBJ1-1, with a possible D match to TRBD1 (6 bases). V lost 6 bases, J lost 6 bases, and 20 bases lay in between. The CDR3 contains 15 residues. Per germline, CDR1 LNHDA and CDR2 SQIVND (reference sequence). CDR3 nucleotide sequence: TGTGCCAGTAGCCTGGGACACGGGATCGGCGCTGAAGCTTTCTTT. Translated: CASSLGHGIGAEAFF.

CDR3 sequence (DNA): TGTGCCAGCAGCTCCGACTCTGAAAAACTGTTTTTT. It translates to CASSSDSEKLFF. The chain recombines TRBV7-9 with TRBJ1-4; D is undetermined. The CDR3 runs 12 residues. V was shortened by 4 bases and J by 7 bases, with 7 bases between the two germline ends. Germline CDR1 reads SEHNR; CDR2 reads FQNEAQ (reference sequence). Using reference TRBV7-9 and TRBJ1-4 for the parts outside the CDR3, the full variable domain is DTGVSQNPRHKITKRGQNVTFRCDPISEHNRLYWYRQTLGQGPEFLTYFQNEAQLEKSRLLSDRFSAERPKGSFSTLEIQRTEQGDSAMYLCASSSDSEKLFFGSGTQLSVL.

Concerning this clonotype: Mismatch with germline at one junction end may stem from a read error. This CDR3 is CASSPTWGDSYNEQFF. Here the CDR3 DNA reads TGTGCTAGCAGTCCTACGTGGGGGGACTCCTACAATGAGCAGTTCTTC. The rearrangement uses TRBV7-7 and TRBJ2-1; D perhaps matches TRBD2 (6 bases). The CDR3 runs 16 residues. The germline V gene encodes CDR1 SSHAT and CDR2 FNYEAQ (reference sequence).

This clonotype was counted only a few times. The chain uses TRBV12-3 or TRBV12-4 and TRBJ1-6, with D unresolved. Trimming removed 1 base from V and 7 bases from J, with 11 bases in between. The CDR3 totals 15 residues. The CDR3 sequence: CASSLGRAGNSPLHF. CDR3 sequence (DNA): TGTGCCAGCAGTTTAGGGAGGGCAGGAAATTCACCCCTCCACTTT.

This clonotype has only a few counts. The chain recombines TRBV13 with TRBJ1-2, with TRBD1 as a possible D gene (5 bases). The CDR3 has 12 residues. The germline V gene has CDR1 PRHDT and CDR2 FYEKMQ (reference sequence). The ends were cut back, 2 bases at V and 8 bases at J, with 9 bases in the middle. The CDR3 region has the DNA TGTGCCAGCAGCTTAACCGGGGGAGGCTACACCTTC. Translating it yields CASSLTGGGYTF.

V and J are TRBV19 and TRBJ1-5; the D is unclear. Germline lookup yields CDR1 LNHDA and CDR2 SQIVND (reference sequence). The germline V and J ends were trimmed by 1 base and 4 bases, with 8 bases remaining between them. This CDR3 is 14 amino acids long. The DNA of the CDR3 is TGTGCCAGTAGTATAGGGGTCCTAAATCAGCCCCAGCATTTT. The encoded protein is CASSIGVLNQPQHF. The whole variable domain, filled in from reference TRBV19 and TRBJ1-5, reads DGGITQSPKYLFRKEGQNVTLSCEQNLNHDAMYWYRQDPGQGLRLIYYSQIVNDFQKGDIAEGYSVSREKKESFPLTVTSAQKNPTAFYLCASSIGVLNQPQHFGDGTRLSIL.

This chain links TRBV12-3 or TRBV12-4 with TRBJ2-3, with 9 bases identical to TRBD2. This CDR3 is built from 16 residues. V lost 6 bases, J lost 7 bases, and 14 bases stayed unmatched. In nucleotides, the CDR3 is TGTGCCAGCAGCCCTTCCGCGGGGGGGCGTGCGAATACGCAGTATTTT. Translation gives CASSPSAGGRANTQYF.

This clonotype was seen a handful of times. V is TRBV4-2 and J is TRBJ1-2, with D unresolved. This CDR3 contains 16 residues. The germline CDR1 and CDR2 sequences are LGHNA and YNFKEQ. The V end lost 5 bases, the J end lost 6 bases, and 22 bases lay between the germline ends. CDR3 nucleotide sequence: TGTGCCAGCAGCTCATCCGCCAGGCGGGGTGACCATGGCTACACCTTC. It translates to CASSSSARRGDHGYTF.

This clonotype was seen more than once but under ten times. The gene calls are TRBV2 and TRBJ1-2; 9 nucleotides agree with TRBD1. This CDR3 is built from 16 residues. With V trimmed by 4 bases and J by 0 bases, 6 bases remained unmatched. Germline V lookup: CDR1 SNHLY, CDR2 FYNNEI. The CDR3 region is CASSVGTGTTNYGYTF. As DNA, the CDR3 is TGTGCCAGCAGTGTGGGGACAGGGACCACTAACTATGGCTACACCTTC.

The V and J genes are TRBV6-2 or TRBV6-3 and TRBJ2-3, with TRBD2 matching over 12 bases. The germline CDR1 and CDR2 sequences are MNHEY and SVGEGT. V shed 4 bases and J 0 bases; nucleotides not matched to a gene: 5. The CDR3 extends over 17 amino acids. The CDR3: CASSSFGTSGSTDTQYF. The CDR3 DNA is TGTGCCAGCAGTTCCTTCGGGACTAGCGGGAGCACAGATACGCAGTATTTT.

This clonotype was seen a handful of times. The rearrangement links TRBV7-9 to TRBJ1-1; the D is unclear. The CDR3 is 12 residues long. Trimming removed 10 bases at V and 1 base at J, with 10 bases between. CDR1 is SEHNR and CDR2 is FQNEAQ in the germline V gene (reference sequence). The DNA for the CDR3 is TGTGCCACCACACAGACGAACACTGAAGCTTTCTTT. It yields the protein CATTQTNTEAFF.